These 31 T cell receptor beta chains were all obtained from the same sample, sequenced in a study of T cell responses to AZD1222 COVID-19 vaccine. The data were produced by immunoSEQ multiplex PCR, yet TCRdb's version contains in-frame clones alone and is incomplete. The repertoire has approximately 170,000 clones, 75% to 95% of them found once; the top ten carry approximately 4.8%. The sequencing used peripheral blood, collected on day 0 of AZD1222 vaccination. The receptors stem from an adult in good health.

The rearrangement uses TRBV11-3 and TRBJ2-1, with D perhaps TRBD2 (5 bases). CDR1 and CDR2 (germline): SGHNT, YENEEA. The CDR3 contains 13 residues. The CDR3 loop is CGTRAGSYNEQFF. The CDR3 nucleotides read TGTGGCACGCGGGCTGGGTCCTACAATGAGCAGTTCTTC. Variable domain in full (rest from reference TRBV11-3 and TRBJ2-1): EAGVVQSPRYKIIEKKQPVAFWCNPISGHNTLYWYLQNLGQGPELLIRYENEEAVDDSQLPKDRFSAERLKGVDSTLKIQPAELGDSAVYLCGTRAGSYNEQFFGPGTRLTVL.

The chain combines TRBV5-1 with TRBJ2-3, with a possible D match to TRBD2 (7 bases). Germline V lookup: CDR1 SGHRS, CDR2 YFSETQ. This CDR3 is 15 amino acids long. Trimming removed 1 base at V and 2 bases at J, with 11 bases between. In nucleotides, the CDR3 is TGCGCCAGCAGCTTGACTGGGGGGGCCACAGATACGCAGTATTTT. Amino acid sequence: CASSLTGGATDTQYF. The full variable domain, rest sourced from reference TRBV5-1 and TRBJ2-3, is KAGVTQTPRYLIKTRGQQVTLSCSPISGHRSVSWYQQTPGQGLQFLFEYFSETQRNKGNFPGRFSGRQFSNSRSEMNVSTLELGDSALYLCASSLTGGATDTQYFGPGTRLTVL.

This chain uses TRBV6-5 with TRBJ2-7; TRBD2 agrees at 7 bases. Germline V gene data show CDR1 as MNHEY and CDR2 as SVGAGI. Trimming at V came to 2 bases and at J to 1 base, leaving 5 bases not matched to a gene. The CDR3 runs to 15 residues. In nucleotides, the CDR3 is TGTGCCAGCAGTTACGCGGGAGCGGGTTCCTACGAGCAGTACTTC. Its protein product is CASSYAGAGSYEQYF.

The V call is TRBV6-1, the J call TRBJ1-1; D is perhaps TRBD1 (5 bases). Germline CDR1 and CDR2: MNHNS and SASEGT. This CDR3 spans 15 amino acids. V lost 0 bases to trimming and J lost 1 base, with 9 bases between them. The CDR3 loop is CASSEARGRNTEAFF. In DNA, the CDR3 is TGTGCCAGCAGTGAAGCGCGGGGGAGGAACACTGAAGCTTTCTTT.

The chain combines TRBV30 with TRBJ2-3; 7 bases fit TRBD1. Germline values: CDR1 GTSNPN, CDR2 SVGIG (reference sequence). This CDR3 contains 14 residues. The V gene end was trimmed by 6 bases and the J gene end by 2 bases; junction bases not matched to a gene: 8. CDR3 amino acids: CACKTTGHTDTQYF. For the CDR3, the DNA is TGTGCCTGTAAAACGACAGGGCACACAGATACGCAGTATTTT.

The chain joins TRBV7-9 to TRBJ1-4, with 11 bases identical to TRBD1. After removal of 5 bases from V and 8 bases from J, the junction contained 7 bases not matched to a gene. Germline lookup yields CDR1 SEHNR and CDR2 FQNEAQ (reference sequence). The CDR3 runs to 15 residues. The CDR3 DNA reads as TGTGCCAGCAGCAAACGGACAGGGGGCCCGGAAAAACTGTTTTTT. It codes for CASSKRTGGPEKLFF.

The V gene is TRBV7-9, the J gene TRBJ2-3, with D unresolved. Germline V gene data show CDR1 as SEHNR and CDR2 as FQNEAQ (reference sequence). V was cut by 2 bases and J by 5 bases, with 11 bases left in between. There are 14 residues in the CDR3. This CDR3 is CASSLWSEIDTQYF. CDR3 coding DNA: TGTGCCAGCAGCTTATGGTCGGAGATAGATACGCAGTATTTT.

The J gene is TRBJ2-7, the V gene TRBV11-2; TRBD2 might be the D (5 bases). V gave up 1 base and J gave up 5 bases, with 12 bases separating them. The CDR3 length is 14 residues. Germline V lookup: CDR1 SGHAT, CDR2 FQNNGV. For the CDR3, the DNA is TGTGCCAGCAGCTTAGTTTTGGGAGTGGACGAGCAGTACTTC. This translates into CASSLVLGVDEQYF.

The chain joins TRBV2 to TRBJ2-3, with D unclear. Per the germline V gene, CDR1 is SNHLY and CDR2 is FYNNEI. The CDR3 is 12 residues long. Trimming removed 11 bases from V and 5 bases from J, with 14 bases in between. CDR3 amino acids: CAVYGLKDTQYF. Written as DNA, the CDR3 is TGTGCCGTATACGGGCTGAAAGATACGCAGTATTTT. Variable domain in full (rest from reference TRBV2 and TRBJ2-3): EPEVTQTPSHQVTQMGQEVILRCVPISNHLYFYWYRQILGQKVEFLVSFYNNEISEKSEIFDDQFSVERPDGSNFTLKIRSTKLEDSAMYFCAVYGLKDTQYFGPGTRLTVL.

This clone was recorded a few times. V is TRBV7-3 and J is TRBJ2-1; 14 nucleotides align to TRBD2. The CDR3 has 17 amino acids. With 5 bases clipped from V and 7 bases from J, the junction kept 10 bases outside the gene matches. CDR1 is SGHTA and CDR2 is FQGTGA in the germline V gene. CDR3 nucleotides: TGTGCCAGCAGCCCATACCGGACTAGCGGGAGGCGGAATGAGCAGTTCTTC. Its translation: CASSPYRTSGRRNEQFF.

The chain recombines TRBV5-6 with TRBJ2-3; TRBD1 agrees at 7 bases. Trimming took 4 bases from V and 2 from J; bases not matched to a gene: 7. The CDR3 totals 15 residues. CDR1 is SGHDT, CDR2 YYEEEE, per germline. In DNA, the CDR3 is TGTGCCAGCAGCCGGGGACAGACCCCCACAGATACGCAGTATTTT. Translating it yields CASSRGQTPTDTQYF.

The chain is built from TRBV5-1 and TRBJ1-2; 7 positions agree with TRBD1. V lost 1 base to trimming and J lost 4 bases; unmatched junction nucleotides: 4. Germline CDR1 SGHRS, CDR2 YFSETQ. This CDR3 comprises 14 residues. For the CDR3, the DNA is TGCGCCAGCAGCTTGCGGCAGGGGGGCTATGGCTACACCTTC. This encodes CASSLRQGGYGYTF.

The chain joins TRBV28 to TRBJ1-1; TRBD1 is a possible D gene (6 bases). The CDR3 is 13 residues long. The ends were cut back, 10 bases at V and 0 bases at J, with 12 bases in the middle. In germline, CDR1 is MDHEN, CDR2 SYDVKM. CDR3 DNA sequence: TGTGCCACCACGGGGGCGATGAACACTGAAGCTTTCTTT. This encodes CATTGAMNTEAFF.

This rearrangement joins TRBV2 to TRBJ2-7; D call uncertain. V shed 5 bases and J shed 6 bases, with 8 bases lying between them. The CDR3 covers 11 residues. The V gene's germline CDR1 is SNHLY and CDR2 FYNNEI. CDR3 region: CASSRVPEQYF. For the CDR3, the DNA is TGTGCCAGCAGTAGAGTTCCCGAGCAGTACTTC.

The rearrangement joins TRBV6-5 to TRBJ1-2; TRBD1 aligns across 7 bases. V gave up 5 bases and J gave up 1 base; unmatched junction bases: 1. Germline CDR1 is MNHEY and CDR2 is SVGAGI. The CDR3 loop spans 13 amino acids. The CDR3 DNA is TGTGCCAGCAGTAGGGGGCTTAACTATGGCTACACCTTC. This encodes CASSRGLNYGYTF.

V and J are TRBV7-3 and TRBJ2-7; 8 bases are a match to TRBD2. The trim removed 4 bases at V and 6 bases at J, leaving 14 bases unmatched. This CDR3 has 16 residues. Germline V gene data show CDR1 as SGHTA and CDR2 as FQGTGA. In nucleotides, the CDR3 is TGTGCCAGCAGCTCACAGTCGGGGGGGAACGATGGCGAGCAGTACTTC. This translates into CASSSQSGGNDGEQYF.

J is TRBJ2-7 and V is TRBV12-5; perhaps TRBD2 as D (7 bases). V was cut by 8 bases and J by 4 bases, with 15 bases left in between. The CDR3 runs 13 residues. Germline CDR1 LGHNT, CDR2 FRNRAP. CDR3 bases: TGTGCTAGTTACGGGGGGCTACCTTACGAGCAGTACTTC. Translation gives CASYGGLPYEQYF.

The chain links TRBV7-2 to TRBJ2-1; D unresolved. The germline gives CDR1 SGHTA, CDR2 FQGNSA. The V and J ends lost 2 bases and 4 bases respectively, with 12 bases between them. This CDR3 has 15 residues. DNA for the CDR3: TGTGCCAGCAGCTTATTAGGGCAGGCTTACAATGAGCAGTTCTTC. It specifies CASSLLGQAYNEQFF.

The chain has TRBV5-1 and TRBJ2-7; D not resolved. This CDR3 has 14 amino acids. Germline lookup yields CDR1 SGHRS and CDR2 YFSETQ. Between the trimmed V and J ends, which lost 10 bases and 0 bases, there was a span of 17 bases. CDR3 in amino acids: CARRYQFSSYEQYF. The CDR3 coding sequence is TGCGCCCGACGGTACCAATTCAGCTCCTACGAGCAGTACTTC.

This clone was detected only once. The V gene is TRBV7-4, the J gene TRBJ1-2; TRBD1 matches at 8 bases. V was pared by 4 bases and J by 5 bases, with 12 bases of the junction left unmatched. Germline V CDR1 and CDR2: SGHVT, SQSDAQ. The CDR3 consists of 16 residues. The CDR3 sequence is CASSCRHRDRKYGYTF. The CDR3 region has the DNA TGTGCCAGCAGCTGCAGACACCGGGACAGGAAATATGGCTACACCTTC.

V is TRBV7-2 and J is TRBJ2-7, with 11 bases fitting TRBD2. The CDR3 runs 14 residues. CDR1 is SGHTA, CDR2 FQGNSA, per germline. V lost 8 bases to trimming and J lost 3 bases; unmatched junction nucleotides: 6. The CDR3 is CASRPTSGNYEQYF. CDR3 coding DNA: TGTGCCAGCCGCCCGACTAGCGGGAACTACGAGCAGTACTTC.

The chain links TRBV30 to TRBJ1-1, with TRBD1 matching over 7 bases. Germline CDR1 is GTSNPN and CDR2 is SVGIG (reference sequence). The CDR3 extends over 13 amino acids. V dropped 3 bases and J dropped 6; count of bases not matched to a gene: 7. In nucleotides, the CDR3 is TGTGCCTGGAGGGTACAGGGGACGGCTGAAGCTTTCTTT. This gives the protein CAWRVQGTAEAFF.

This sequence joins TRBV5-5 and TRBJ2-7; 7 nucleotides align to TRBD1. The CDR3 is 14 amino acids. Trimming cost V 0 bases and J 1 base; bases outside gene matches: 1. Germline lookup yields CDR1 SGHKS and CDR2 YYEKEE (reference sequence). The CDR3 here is CASSLGGQSYEQYF. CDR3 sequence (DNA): TGTGCCAGCAGCTTGGGGGGACAGTCCTACGAGCAGTACTTC. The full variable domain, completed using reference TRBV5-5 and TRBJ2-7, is DAGVTQSPTHLIKTRGQQVTLRCSPISGHKSVSWYQQVLGQGPQFIFQYYEKEERGRGNFPDRFSARQFPNYSSELNVNALLLGDSALYLCASSLGGQSYEQYFGPGTRLTVT.

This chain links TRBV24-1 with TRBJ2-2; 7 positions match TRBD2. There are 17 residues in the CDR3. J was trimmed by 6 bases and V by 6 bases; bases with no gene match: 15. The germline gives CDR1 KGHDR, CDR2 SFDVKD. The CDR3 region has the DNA TGTGCCACCAGTCCCCTCGTCGGCAGGGAGGGCGCCGGGGAGCTGTTTTTT. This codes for CATSPLVGREGAGELFF.

The DNA for the CDR3 is TGTGCCAGCTGGGGGGCGGAGAGCAATCAGCCCCAGCATTTT. Encoded protein: CASWGAESNQPQHF. The V gene is TRBV11-2, the J gene TRBJ1-5, with D perhaps matching TRBD1 (6 bases). V lost 8 bases and J lost 1, with 12 bases in between. This CDR3 is built from 14 residues. Germline loops: CDR1 SGHAT, CDR2 FQNNGV.

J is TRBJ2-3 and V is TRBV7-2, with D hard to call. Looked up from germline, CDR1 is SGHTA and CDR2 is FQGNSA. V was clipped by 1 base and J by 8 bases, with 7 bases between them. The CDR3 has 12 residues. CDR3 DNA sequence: TGTGCCAGCAGCTTAGATCACGGTACGCAGTATTTT. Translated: CASSLDHGTQYF.

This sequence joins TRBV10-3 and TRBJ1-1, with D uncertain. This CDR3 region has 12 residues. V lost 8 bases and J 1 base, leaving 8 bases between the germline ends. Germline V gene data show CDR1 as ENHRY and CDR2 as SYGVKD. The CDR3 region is CAIGLTNTEAFF. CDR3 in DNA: TGTGCCATCGGACTCACGAACACTGAAGCTTTCTTT.

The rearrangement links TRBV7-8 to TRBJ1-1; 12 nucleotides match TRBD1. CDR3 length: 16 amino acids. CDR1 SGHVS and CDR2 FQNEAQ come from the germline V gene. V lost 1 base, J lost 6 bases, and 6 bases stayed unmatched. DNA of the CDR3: TGTGCCAGCAGCTTAGGAGGGACAGGGGGCATGGCTGAAGCTTTCTTT. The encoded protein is CASSLGGTGGMAEAFF.

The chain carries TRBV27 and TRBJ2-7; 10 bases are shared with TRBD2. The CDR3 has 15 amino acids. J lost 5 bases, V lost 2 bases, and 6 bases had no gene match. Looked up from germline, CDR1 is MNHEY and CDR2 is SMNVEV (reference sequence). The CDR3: CASSLAGTSANEQYF. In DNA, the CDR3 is TGTGCCAGCAGTTTAGCCGGGACTAGCGCGAACGAGCAGTACTTC.

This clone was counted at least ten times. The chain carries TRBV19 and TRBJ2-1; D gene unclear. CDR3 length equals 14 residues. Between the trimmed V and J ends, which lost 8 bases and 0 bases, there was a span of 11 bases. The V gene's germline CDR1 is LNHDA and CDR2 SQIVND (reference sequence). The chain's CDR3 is CASSVLDSYNEQFF. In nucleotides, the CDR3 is TGTGCCAGTTCGGTTCTGGACTCCTACAATGAGCAGTTCTTC.

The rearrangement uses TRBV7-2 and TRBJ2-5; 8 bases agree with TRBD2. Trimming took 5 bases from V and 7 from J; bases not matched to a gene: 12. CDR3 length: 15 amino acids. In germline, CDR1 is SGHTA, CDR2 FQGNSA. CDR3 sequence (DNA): TGTGCCAGCAGCCCAAGGTGGACGGGAGGGGGGACCCAGTACTTC. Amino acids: CASSPRWTGGGTQYF.